Listed here are 8 T cell receptor beta chains from one sample, sequenced in a study of shared clonotypes between healthy human individuals. This table comes from immunoSEQ multiplex PCR, and its TCRdb copy is limited to in-frame clones, with some not included. This sample carries more than 400,000 clones, almost 97% of them seen once, and the ten largest clones take 0.06%. The sample taken for sequencing was naive CD4+ T cells sorted from blood. Regarding subset: CD45RA+ positively selected. Receptors were obtained from a woman aged 25 to 39 in good health.

This sequence joins TRBV11-2 and TRBJ2-7; D might be TRBD2 (5 bases). V was cut by 5 bases and J by 2 bases, with 13 bases left in between. This CDR3 contains 14 residues. Germline V gene sequence: CDR1 SGHAT, CDR2 FQNNGV. CDR3 DNA sequence: TGTGCCAGCAGCCCTACCCGGGGTACCTACGAGCAGTACTTC. Its protein is CASSPTRGTYEQYF.

The chain links TRBV5-4 to TRBJ2-1, with unresolved D. CDR1 and CDR2 from the germline V gene are SGHNT and YYREEE (reference sequence). CDR3 size: 17 residues. The ends were cut back, 0 bases at V and 0 bases at J, with 13 bases in the middle. CDR3 coding DNA: TGTGCCAGCAGCTTGGTGGGCACCCGATTCTCCTACAATGAGCAGTTCTTC. Translating gives CASSLVGTRFSYNEQFF.

The V gene is TRBV4-1, the J gene TRBJ2-2; 8 bases agree with TRBD1. Germline V CDR1 and CDR2: MGHRA, YSYEKL. The CDR3 contains 16 residues. The trim removed 0 bases at V and 3 bases at J, leaving 3 bases unmatched. The CDR3 loop is CASSQDGQGYTGELFF. DNA of the CDR3: TGCGCCAGCAGCCAAGACGGACAGGGATACACCGGGGAGCTGTTTTTT.

The J gene is TRBJ1-5, the V gene TRBV7-9; no definite D call. The CDR3 is 14 residues long. V was pared by 5 bases and J by 4 bases, with 12 bases between. Germline V gene data show CDR1 as SEHNR and CDR2 as FQNEAQ (reference sequence). Written as DNA, the CDR3 is TGTGCCAGCAGCCCGGACGGAGATAATCAGCCCCAGCATTTT. It translates to CASSPDGDNQPQHF.

The gene calls are TRBV4-2 and TRBJ2-3; a possible D gene is TRBD1 (5 bases). V was cut by 5 bases and J by 0 bases, with 12 bases left in between. This CDR3 has 15 residues. CDR1 is LGHNA and CDR2 is YNFKEQ in the germline V gene. The CDR3 sequence is CASSLGQTSTDTQYF. CDR3 DNA: TGTGCCAGCAGCTTGGGGCAAACTAGCACAGATACGCAGTATTTT.

The V gene is TRBV18, the J gene TRBJ2-5, with 8 bases matching TRBD1. The J call may be incorrect, as the DNA end agrees better with TRBJ2-7. CDR3 length: 14 amino acids. Looked up from germline, CDR1 is KGHSH and CDR2 is LQKENI. CDR3 in DNA: TGTGCCAGCTCCCAAGGGACAGGCTTCTACGAGCAGTACTTC. Its protein product is CASSQGTGFYEQYF.

V and J are TRBV4-2 and TRBJ1-5, with unresolved D. V gave up 6 bases and J gave up 3 bases, with 9 bases separating them. The CDR3 has 13 residues. Germline CDR1 is LGHNA and CDR2 is YNFKEQ. CDR3 amino acids: CASRWGNNQPQHF. The DNA of the CDR3 is TGTGCCAGCAGGTGGGGAAACAATCAGCCCCAGCATTTT.

The rearrangement links TRBV7-9 to TRBJ2-3; TRBD1 matches at 10 bases. The CDR3 is 15 amino acids. Germline loops: CDR1 SEHNR, CDR2 FQNEAQ (reference sequence). Unmatched junction bases numbered 7, after V lost 5 bases and J lost 5 bases. In DNA, the CDR3 is TGTGCCAGCAGCAGACGACAGGGGGCGCGAGATACGCAGTATTTT. It is translated as CASSRRQGARDTQYF.